These 8 T cell receptor beta chains came from one sample sequenced in a study of T cells in Graves' hyperthyroidism and ophthalmopathy. The source material, RNA transcripts, was used to amplify TCR beta CDR3 regions. In the first-round RT-PCR of the TCR CDR3, the HTBI primer set was used. TCRdb re-derived calls from the multiplex PCR reads in MiXCR, one entry per CDR3 protein. Here the sample spans a few hundred thousand distinct CDR3 sequences, 21% being singletons. The sample taken for sequencing was blood. The receptor set was obtained from a woman in her 50s with Graves' hyperthyroidism.

This clonotype appeared a single time. The V call is TRBV6-1, the J call TRBJ2-7, with a possible D match to TRBD2 (5 bases). The CDR3 loop spans 15 amino acids. V lost 5 bases and J lost 3, with 17 bases in between. CDR1 and CDR2 (germline): MNHNS, SASEGT. In DNA form, the CDR3 reads TGTGCCAGCAGTCCTCAAGGAGGTACTCTCTACGAGCAGTACTTC. Amino acids: CASSPQGGTLYEQYF.

The table lists this clonotype with many counts. The V call is TRBV11-2, the J call TRBJ2-1; 7 nucleotides agree with TRBD2. Germline V gene lookup returns CDR1 SGHAT and CDR2 FQNNGV. This CDR3 is 17 amino acids long. The V gene end was trimmed by 4 bases and the J gene end by 1 base; junction bases not matched to a gene: 10. The CDR3, as DNA: TGTGCCAGCAGCTCCCGTCAACTAGCGCCATCCTACAATGAGCAGTTCTTC. This encodes CASSSRQLAPSYNEQFF.

This chain connects TRBV5-6 to TRBJ2-1, with 7 positions matching TRBD2. Trimming at V came to 0 bases and at J to 5 bases, leaving 8 bases not matched to a gene. This CDR3 region has 16 residues. Germline-derived CDR1 and CDR2 are SGHDT and YYEEEE. The CDR3 protein is CASSLVPGTINNEQFF. CDR3 bases: TGTGCCAGCAGCTTGGTCCCCGGGACTATCAACAATGAGCAGTTCTTC.

This clonotype was detected ten times or more. V and J are TRBV11-3 and TRBJ1-5; D is possibly TRBD1 (5 bases). CDR3 size: 13 residues. Trimming removed 5 bases from V and 4 bases from J, with 9 bases in between. CDR1 is SGHNT, CDR2 YENEEA, per germline. CDR3 loop: CASSRTGNQPQHF. CDR3 DNA sequence: TGTGCCAGCAGCCGTACAGGAAATCAGCCCCAGCATTTT.

The chain links TRBV6-2 or TRBV6-3 to TRBJ2-3; 10 nucleotides match TRBD1. CDR3 length equals 16 residues. The germline V gene encodes CDR1 MNHEY and CDR2 SVGEGT. Trimming removed 4 bases from V and 2 bases from J; junction bases left unmatched: 6. The CDR3 loop reads CASSSAGTGDTDTQYF. As DNA, the CDR3 is TGTGCCAGCAGTTCCGCCGGGACAGGGGACACAGATACGCAGTATTTT.

This clonotype was counted between two and nine times. This sequence joins TRBV29-1 and TRBJ1-4; the match to TRBD1 covers 7 bases. The CDR3 is made up of 13 amino acids. Per the germline V gene, CDR1 is SQVTM and CDR2 is ANQGSEA. V lost 4 bases and J lost 7; bases outside the gene matches: 6. CDR3 in DNA: TGCAGCGTTGGTCCCAGGGGGATTGAAAAACTGTTTTTT. Translated, it gives CSVGPRGIEKLFF.

This chain joins TRBV12-3 or TRBV12-4 and TRBJ2-7, with TRBD2 identical over 8 bases. The CDR3 sequence is 14 residues long. The V segment lost 7 bases and the J segment 2 bases; nucleotides outside the gene matches: 7. The CDR3: CASNLGGGTYEQYF. The CDR3 DNA sequence: TGTGCCAGCAACCTGGGCGGGGGGACCTACGAGCAGTACTTC.

The table lists this clonotype with many counts. The chain employs TRBV5-1 and TRBJ2-3; 16 bases align to TRBD2. V lost 4 bases, J lost 1 base, and 3 bases stayed unmatched. The CDR3 is 17 amino acids. Per germline, CDR1 SGHRS and CDR2 YFSETQ. CDR3 coding DNA: TGCGCCAGCAGCCCGGGACTAGCGGGAGGGGGCACAGATACGCAGTATTTT. This encodes CASSPGLAGGGTDTQYF.